This T cell receptor (beta chain) was obtained from a study of OX40 agonist ivuxolimab in advanced cancers. General notes on the study: The costimulatory receptor OX40 (CD134) was targeted by ivuxolimab, a fully human IgG2 agonistic monoclonal antibody. Intravenous ivuxolimab was administered to patients every 2 weeks at six dose levels: 0.01, 0.1, 0.3, 1.5, 3 and 10 mg/kg. Of the roughly 52 dose-escalation patients, hepatocellular carcinoma was present in about 19, melanoma in roughly 15, renal cell carcinoma in 9 and head and neck cancer in 9. A male proportion of roughly 80% and a mean age of 60 years, ranging from about 20 to 80, were recorded for the dose-escalation cohort. Prior anti-PD-1, anti-PD-L1 or anti-CTLA-4 therapy was permitted, and about 40% of dose-escalation patients had received checkpoint inhibitors. Partial responses occurred in three dose-escalation patients: two with cutaneous melanoma and one with hepatocellular carcinoma. The purpose of peripheral TCRbeta sequencing was to test whether ivuxolimab changed TCR sequence diversity and led to clonal T-cell expansion. The paper covers the monotherapy dose-escalation part of the phase I ivuxolimab trial, which included N of about 50 patients.

On this clone itself: Its antigen remains unidentified. Per-base qualities were not stored, and no clone one base away is much larger.

For sequencing of the TCRbeta CDR3 region, genomic DNA was extracted from the sorted cells. TCRbeta CDR3 regions were sequenced using the immunoSEQ Assay. The table comes from immuneACCESS by way of TCRdb, which keeps in-frame sequences with V and J called. Part of the clones is missing from these tables; in studies checked, under half for an unresolved V gene and the rest for unknown reasons. The table for this sample lists approximately 89,000 clones; 87% of them were counted only once. 0.5% to 0.55% of the sample belongs to the ten largest clones. The study at large found these results: Partial responders in the 0.1-3.0 mg/kg groups had among the lowest normalized peripheral clonal expansion, especially among CD8+ T cells. At doses of 0.1 to 3.0 mg/kg, clonal expansion of both CD4+ and CD8+ blood T cells was observed from baseline to week 6. Low levels of normalized T-cell clonal expansion were also seen in some patients who did not respond. After ivuxolimab, more expanded clones were found on average in CD8+ T cells than in CD4+ T cells. The antigen specificity of the clonally expanded peripheral T cells was not determined.

The junction shows trimming of 4 bases on V and 2 bases on J, plus 15 bases between the germline ends. The germline V gene (reference sequence) yields LNHNV for CDR1 and YYDKDF for CDR2. There are 15 amino acids in the CDR3, from cysteine to phenylalanine inclusive. Left in the record is the CDR3 DNA by itself, 45 bases read in frame from the first base. The trial excluded patients who had a history of autoimmune disease or who were on systemic immunosuppression. In every dose cohort, peripheral blood was drawn for TCR sequencing at baseline, cycle 4 day 1, and cycle 7 day 1. Samples came from an open-label, multicenter, first-in-human phase I dose-escalation trial of ivuxolimab. Adults with locally advanced or metastatic head and neck squamous cell, hepatocellular, melanoma or renal cell carcinoma were enrolled in the trial. Before TCR sequencing, CD4+ T cells and CD8+ T cells from peripheral blood were sorted into separate populations.

Material: CD4+ or CD8+ T cells sorted from blood, obtained in a trial of the OX40 agonist ivuxolimab. This sequence was found in an adult with an advanced solid tumor such as melanoma, head and neck, liver or kidney cancer. The V and J genes are TRBV15 and TRBJ2-7, with TRBD1 perhaps the D gene, on 6 matching bases. The base sequence is TGTGCCACCAGCACCCCGGGACAACCAACCTACGAGCAGTACTTC. The resulting protein is CATSTPGQPTYEQYF.